The clone carrying this TCR beta chain was observed a handful of times. No antigen is known for it. The study sequenced cultured CD4+ T cell DNA using the Oncomine TCR Beta short-read assay. TCRdb itself ran the PCR reads through MiXCR, one entry per CDR3 protein. The sample has more than 13,000 distinct CDR3 sequences; 30% are singletons. The record originates from a study of vaccination and CD4 T cells after COVID-19. Whole-study findings and limits: From a median of roughly 21 to 38, SARS-CoV-2-reactive clonotypes increased, though not significantly.

The CDR3 covers 13 residues. With 6 bases removed from V and 5 bases from J, the gap between germline ends came to 13 bases. Treatment: roughly ten-day PBMC culture with coronavirus spike peptide pools or control peptides (ViraFEST assay). The sequence was collected from a human donor with COVID-19. The sample comprised cultured CD4+ T cells from blood. The chain recombines TRBV12-3 or TRBV12-4 with TRBJ1-2; D may be TRBD1 (5 bases). CDR3 sequence reads: CASRFSAGYGYTF. The DNA for the CDR3 is TGTGCCAGCAGGTTCTCGGCAGGGTATGGCTACACCTTC.